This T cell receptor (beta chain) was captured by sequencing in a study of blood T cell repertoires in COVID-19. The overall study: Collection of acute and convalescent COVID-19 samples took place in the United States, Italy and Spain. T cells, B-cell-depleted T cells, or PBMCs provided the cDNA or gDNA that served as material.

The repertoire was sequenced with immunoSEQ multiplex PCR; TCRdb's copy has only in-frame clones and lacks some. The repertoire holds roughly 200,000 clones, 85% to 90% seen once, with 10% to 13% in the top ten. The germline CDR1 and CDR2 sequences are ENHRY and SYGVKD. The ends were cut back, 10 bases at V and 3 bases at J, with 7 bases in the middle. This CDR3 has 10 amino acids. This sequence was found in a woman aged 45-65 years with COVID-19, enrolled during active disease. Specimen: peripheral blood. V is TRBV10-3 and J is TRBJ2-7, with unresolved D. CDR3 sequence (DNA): TGTGCCACACAGCACTACGAGCAGTACTTC. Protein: CATQHYEQYF.